A single sample is the source of the 21 T cell receptor beta chains below, sequenced in a study of T-cell reconstitution after alpha-beta-depleted transplantation in children. Unique molecular identifiers tagged the TCRbeta library. TCRdb ran MiXCR on the PCR reads and lists one entry per CDR3 protein. The data contain some 550,000 distinct CDR3 sequences, 18% of them seen just once; the ten biggest clones take up roughly 3.3%. This specimen consisted of PBMCs from the stem cell graft donor, obtained from the stem cell graft. Receptor source: a human donor who donated a stem cell graft to a child with acute lymphoblastic leukemia.

The chain combines TRBV6-1 with TRBJ2-1; no definite D call. This CDR3 spans 13 amino acids. Per the germline V gene, CDR1 is MNHNS and CDR2 is SASEGT. Trimming took off 9 bases at V and 2 bases at J, with 11 bases between the two ends. CDR3 residues: CASCGKPYNEQFF. The CDR3, as DNA: TGTGCCAGTTGCGGTAAACCCTACAATGAGCAGTTCTTC.

The V gene is TRBV7-2, the J gene TRBJ2-7; TRBD2 is a possible D gene (5 bases). From germline, CDR1 is SGHTA and CDR2 FQGNSA. Trimming took off 0 bases at V and 5 bases at J, with 14 bases between the two ends. The CDR3 spans 15 residues. The CDR3 nucleotides are TGTGCCAGCAGCTTAGCGGGAGTGGAGCCCCACGAGCAGTACTTC. It encodes CASSLAGVEPHEQYF.

V is TRBV7-2 and J is TRBJ2-7; unclear D gene. V dropped 3 bases and J dropped 3 bases, with 12 bases sitting between them. CDR3 length: 14 amino acids. Germline V gene lookup returns CDR1 SGHTA and CDR2 FQGNSA. CDR3 region: CASSFQAIDYEQYF. The CDR3 bases are TGTGCCAGCAGCTTCCAGGCCATCGACTACGAGCAGTACTTC.

This clonotype has just a few counts. V is TRBV19 and J is TRBJ1-3, with D hard to call. This CDR3 has 13 amino acids. Per germline, CDR1 LNHDA and CDR2 SQIVND (reference sequence). Trimming cost V 6 bases and J 0 bases, with 6 bases left between them. DNA of the CDR3: TGTGCCAGTAGGATGGCCTCTGGAAACACCATATATTTT. This sequence encodes CASRMASGNTIYF. Supplemented by reference TRBV19 and TRBJ1-3, the full variable domain reads DGGITQSPKYLFRKEGQNVTLSCEQNLNHDAMYWYRQDPGQGLRLIYYSQIVNDFQKGDIAEGYSVSREKKESFPLTVTSAQKNPTAFYLCASRMASGNTIYFGEGSWLTVV.

There are a few counts of this clonotype. The chain employs TRBV27 and TRBJ1-3, with D perhaps matching TRBD1 (5 bases). The length of the CDR3 is 15 residues. The germline V gene has CDR1 MNHEY and CDR2 SMNVEV (reference sequence). Trimming stripped 5 bases from V and 4 bases from J, with 15 bases between. The CDR3 DNA follows: TGTGCCAGCAGTCCTCGCGATGGGGCGGGAAACACCATATATTTT. Translated: CASSPRDGAGNTIYF.

This clonotype was seen many times. The chain recombines TRBV5-1 with TRBJ1-5; D uncertain. Trimming cost V 0 bases and J 1 base, with 5 bases left between them. This CDR3 comprises 14 residues. Germline loops: CDR1 SGHRS, CDR2 YFSETQ. As DNA, the CDR3 is TGCGCCAGCAGCTTGGGGCCGAGCAATCAGCCCCAGCATTTT. This encodes CASSLGPSNQPQHF.

This clonotype was recorded a few times. This chain uses TRBV3-1 with TRBJ2-5; D is unclear. Trimming stripped 2 bases from V and 3 bases from J, with 4 bases between. The CDR3 loop spans 12 amino acids. Germline CDR1 LGHDT, CDR2 YNNKEL (reference sequence). Here the CDR3 reads CASSQPEETQYF. CDR3 bases: TGTGCCAGCAGCCAACCTGAAGAGACCCAGTACTTC.

The rearrangement uses TRBV12-3 or TRBV12-4 and TRBJ1-2; no definite D call. V was trimmed by 5 bases and J by 0 bases, leaving 10 bases between them. This CDR3 is 14 amino acids long. The CDR3 protein is CASSPISPNYGYTF. In DNA form, the CDR3 reads TGTGCCAGCAGTCCCATATCCCCTAACTATGGCTACACCTTC.

The chain has TRBV4-1 and TRBJ2-7; the match to TRBD1 covers 8 bases. The CDR3 totals 15 residues. Trimming at V came to 3 bases and at J to 4 bases, leaving 8 bases not matched to a gene. Germline values: CDR1 MGHRA, CDR2 YSYEKL. The CDR3 region has the DNA TGCGCCAGCAGCCACACTTCGCGGACAGGGTACGAGCAGTACTTC. Its protein is CASSHTSRTGYEQYF.

This clonotype showed up just a few times. This sequence joins TRBV5-1 and TRBJ2-3, with D tentatively TRBD1 (6 bases). Between the trimmed V and J ends, which lost 4 bases and 2 bases, there was a span of 17 bases. CDR1 and CDR2 (germline): SGHRS, YFSETQ. This CDR3 contains 16 residues. The CDR3 reads CASSPTGQPLTDTQYF. The CDR3 nucleotides read TGCGCCAGCAGCCCCACGGGACAACCCCTCACAGATACGCAGTATTTT.

A few counts support this clonotype. The V gene is TRBV9, the J gene TRBJ2-7; TRBD2 agrees at 8 bases. Germline lookup yields CDR1 SGDLS and CDR2 YYNGEE. This CDR3 region has 13 residues. J gave up 5 bases and V 4 bases, and 5 bases lay outside the gene matches. DNA of the CDR3: TGTGCCAGCAGCTTCGGACTAGCCGACGAGCAGTACTTC. Amino acid sequence: CASSFGLADEQYF.

The chain uses TRBV7-6 and TRBJ2-2; perhaps TRBD2 as D (5 bases). V lost 5 bases to trimming and J lost 6 bases, with 10 bases between them. The germline V gene encodes CDR1 SGHVS and CDR2 FNYEAQ. CDR3 length: 13 amino acids. The CDR3 sequence: CASSLSGAGELFF. Here the CDR3 DNA reads TGTGCCAGCAGCCTCTCCGGGGCCGGGGAGCTGTTTTTT.

The table lists this clonotype with a few counts. This chain uses TRBV5-1 with TRBJ2-7; D possibly matches TRBD1 or TRBD2 (6 bases each). Trimming cost V 2 bases and J 3 bases, with 21 bases left between them. The CDR3 has 17 residues. Germline assignment: CDR1 SGHRS and CDR2 YFSETQ. The CDR3 spells CASSFDNGGRAGYEQYF. Here the CDR3 DNA reads TGCGCCAGCAGCTTTGATAACGGGGGCAGGGCAGGCTACGAGCAGTACTTC.

This clonotype was picked up a small number of times. The chain joins TRBV12-3 or TRBV12-4 to TRBJ2-3, with 10 bases fitting TRBD2. The CDR3 loop spans 16 amino acids. V lost 4 bases and J lost 3; bases outside the gene matches: 7. The CDR3 DNA reads TGTGCCAGCAGTTCTCCCATAGCGGGAGGAACAGATACGCAGTATTTT. As protein: CASSSPIAGGTDTQYF.

This clonotype was counted a few times. The chain recombines TRBV29-1 with TRBJ2-1; 9 nucleotides agree with TRBD2. Germline lookup yields CDR1 SQVTM and CDR2 ANQGSEA. V lost 6 bases and J lost 7; bases outside the gene matches: 13. The CDR3 length is 15 residues. The CDR3: CSVNLAGALYNEQFF. As DNA, the CDR3 is TGCAGCGTGAACTTAGCGGGAGCCCTTTATAATGAGCAGTTCTTC.

The rearrangement joins TRBV27 to TRBJ1-4; D is perhaps TRBD1 (5 bases). CDR3 size: 13 residues. Germline V gene data show CDR1 as MNHEY and CDR2 as SMNVEV (reference sequence). Trimming stripped 3 bases from V and 8 bases from J, with 10 bases between. The CDR3 nucleotides are TGTGCCAGCAGTTTCCGCAAGGGGGAAAAACTGTTTTTT. Protein product: CASSFRKGEKLFF.

This clonotype has only a few counts. The gene calls are TRBV9 and TRBJ2-7, with 10 bases matching TRBD1. With 0 bases clipped from V and 7 bases from J, the junction kept 10 bases outside the gene matches. The CDR3 is 16 residues long. In germline, CDR1 is SGDLS, CDR2 YYNGEE. The CDR3 DNA reads as TGTGCCAGCAGCGTAGGCTACGACAGGGGGCAAGGGGAGCAGTACTTC. It encodes CASSVGYDRGQGEQYF. Full variable domain (rest looked up from reference TRBV9 and TRBJ2-7): DSGVTQTPKHLITATGQRVTLRCSPRSGDLSVYWYQQSLDQGLQFLIQYYNGEERAKGNILERFSAQQFPDLHSELNLSSLELGDSALYFCASSVGYDRGQGEQYFGPGTRLTVT.

This clonotype appeared a few times. The chain has TRBV12-3 or TRBV12-4 and TRBJ1-2; 8 bases agree with TRBD1. With 3 bases clipped from V and 4 bases from J, the junction kept 4 bases outside the gene matches. This CDR3 has 14 amino acids. In DNA, the CDR3 is TGTGCCAGCAGTTTTGGCACAGGGGGCTATGGCTACACCTTC. Translation: CASSFGTGGYGYTF.

This clonotype was seen a few times. This chain links TRBV29-1 with TRBJ2-3; 10 bases agree with TRBD2. Trimming at V came to 4 bases and at J to 4 bases, leaving 5 bases not matched to a gene. This CDR3 is 14 amino acids long. Germline assignment: CDR1 SQVTM and CDR2 ANQGSEA. This CDR3 is CSVVLAGPPDTQYF. The CDR3 DNA reads as TGCAGCGTTGTACTAGCGGGACCTCCAGATACGCAGTATTTT.

V and J are TRBV13 and TRBJ2-3; D unclear. V lost 5 bases and J 3 bases, leaving 15 bases between the germline ends. Germline lookup yields CDR1 PRHDT and CDR2 FYEKMQ (reference sequence). This CDR3 is 15 amino acids long. CDR3: CASSLLDQGTDTQYF. The CDR3 nucleotides read TGTGCCAGCAGCCTACTGGACCAAGGTACAGATACGCAGTATTTT.

This clonotype has only a few counts. The gene calls are TRBV27 and TRBJ2-2; weak D call: TRBD2 (5 bases). V lost 6 bases and J 6 bases, leaving 20 bases between the germline ends. Germline V gene data show CDR1 as MNHEY and CDR2 as SMNVEV (reference sequence). This CDR3 is built from 16 residues. The CDR3 loop is CASSPPMNGIPGELFF. The CDR3 nucleotides are TGTGCCAGCAGCCCCCCAATGAACGGGATCCCCGGGGAGCTGTTTTTT.